This TCR beta chain was captured by sequencing in a study of blood T cell repertoires in COVID-19 (dated by TCRdb to 2019 to 2021). About the study as a whole: The collaborator samples originated in the United States, Italy and Spain and spanned the acute and convalescent phases of COVID-19. The samples were drawn from two sources: the first 160 participants of the ongoing ImmuneRACE study, and 950 to 1,500 subjects contributed by 6 global collaborators. A de-identified subject ID, COVID-19 status, age in years and sex were almost always included in the sample metadata. Where HLA class I and class II types were available, the types were taken from metadata supplied by the sample provider, not from assay-based typing. The material from the prospective study consisted of cDNA or gDNA derived from T cells, B-cell-depleted T cells, or PBMCs. The repertoires were released in a freely available public database intended as a resource for research on the immune response to SARS-CoV-2. Deeply sampled blood TCRbeta repertoires from subjects exposed to, actively infected with, or recovered from COVID-19 were included in the dataset. The full study reports these points: The quantity of clinical and demographic metadata differed by source and by participant and was supplied without curation.

In the case of this clone: The antigen it recognizes is unknown. No base-level quality is on record; no much larger clone is a single base apart.

CDR1 SGHDN and CDR2 FVKESK were looked up in the germline V gene. The V and J ends are trimmed by 1 base and 8 bases, leaving 12 bases between them. CDR3 length: 14 amino acids, cysteine to phenylalanine. Only the CDR3 portion is preserved as DNA: 42 bases, with reading frame beginning at the first base. Collaborating institutions collected whole blood in K2EDTA tubes following their own protocols. Collaborator samples were shipped for TCRbeta analysis as frozen whole blood, isolated PBMCs, or DNA extracted from either sample type. TCRbeta CDR3 regions were amplified from genomic DNA using the immunoSEQ Assay, a bias-controlled multiplex PCR. In the authors' own workflow: The number of nucleated cells in each sample was estimated by amplification of reference gene primers within the assay. Sequence reads were collapsed and filtered to measure the absolute abundance of every unique TCRbeta CDR3 rearrangement. For each sample, productive Simpson clonality was calculated as the square root of Simpson's diversity index over productive rearrangements. In its TCRdb copy, this immuneACCESS table keeps in-frame sequences only and misses some clones. Where compared with another copy, unresolved V genes explain less than half of these, and the others have no known cause. The V and J calls and clone size were taken over from that table, and D and trimming were inferred from the DNA. For this sample there are about 62,000 clones; 86% appear just once. 1.3% of the sample goes to the ten largest clones.

The specimen sequenced was peripheral blood. This TCR came from a woman older than 75 with acute or convalescent COVID-19. This chain is built from TRBV14 and TRBJ2-1, with the D gene uncertain. Here is the DNA: TGTGCCAGCAGCCAAGTCGGCCGACGGGATGAGCAGTTCTTC. This gives the protein CASSQVGRRDEQFF.